This T cell receptor (beta chain) came from a study of cytomegalovirus exposure and HLA in healthy donors. Trimming pared 8 bases from V and 3 bases from J, leaving 25 bases between. This CDR3 region has 17 residues. Germline V gene data show CDR1 as MNHEY and CDR2 as SMNVEV (reference sequence). Vbeta (60) and Jbeta (13) primers were used in the PCR. The data were produced by immunoSEQ multiplex PCR, yet TCRdb's version contains in-frame clones alone and is incomplete. The table records about 160,000 clones, roughly 80% of them present only once. Specimen: PBMCs. The receptor's source is a male donor in good health and CMV-seronegative. The J gene is TRBJ2-5, the V gene TRBV27; tentatively, D is TRBD2 (6 bases). The CDR3 region is CASRKGGTSVGEETQYF. The DNA for the CDR3 is TGTGCCAGCCGAAAGGGCGGGACTTCAGTCGGGGAAGAGACCCAGTACTTC.